The 22 T cell receptor beta chains below were found in one sample sequenced in a study of blood T cell repertoires in COVID-19. Assay used: immunoSEQ multiplex PCR; TCRdb lists only in-frame clones, some missing. The profile shows some 270,000 clones, roughly 86% of them singletons. Sequenced sample: PBMCs or T cells enriched from blood (not recorded which). The receptors originated from a woman aged 60-75 years who had recovered from COVID-19.

The V gene is TRBV7-3, the J gene TRBJ2-5, with no clear D. V was trimmed by 10 bases and J by 0 bases, leaving 15 bases between them. This CDR3 spans 14 amino acids. CDR1 is SGHTA and CDR2 is FQGTGA in the germline V gene. The DNA of the CDR3 is TGTGCCATAGATATCCAGGTATACCAAGAGACCCAGTACTTC. It encodes CAIDIQVYQETQYF.

The rearrangement links TRBV6-6 to TRBJ1-5; 8 bases align to TRBD1. Germline V CDR1 and CDR2: MNHNY, SVGAGI (reference sequence). CDR3 length equals 16 residues. V lost 6 bases and J lost 4; bases outside the gene matches: 11. The CDR3 reads CASSSRRQGTNQPQHF. DNA for the CDR3: TGTGCCAGCAGCTCGCGGCGACAGGGGACAAATCAGCCCCAGCATTTT.

The chain uses TRBV6-5 and TRBJ2-7; the match to TRBD2 covers 9 bases. This CDR3 region has 15 residues. Germline V CDR1 and CDR2: MNHEY, SVGAGI. V shed 6 bases and J 3 bases; nucleotides not matched to a gene: 9. CDR3 loop: CASRLAGATDYEQYF. DNA of the CDR3: TGTGCCAGCAGATTAGCGGGAGCTACAGACTACGAGCAGTACTTC.

The V gene is TRBV9, the J gene TRBJ1-1; 8 bases are shared with TRBD1. J was trimmed by 2 bases and V by 3 bases; bases with no gene match: 6. Germline V gives CDR1 SGDLS, CDR2 YYNGEE. The CDR3 consists of 15 residues. In DNA form, the CDR3 reads TGTGCCAGCAGCGCCAGGGGGACAGGAAACACTGAAGCTTTCTTT. This translates into CASSARGTGNTEAFF.

The gene calls are TRBV25-1 and TRBJ1-2; 8 bases are a match to TRBD1. Per the germline V gene, CDR1 is MGHDK and CDR2 is SYGVNS. J gave up 4 bases and V 3 bases, and 4 bases lay outside the gene matches. The CDR3 is made up of 14 amino acids. The DNA for the CDR3 is TGTGCCAGCAGTGACCGGGACAGGACCTATGGCTACACCTTC. It is translated as CASSDRDRTYGYTF.

V and J are TRBV6-5 and TRBJ2-1; maybe TRBD2 (6 bases). Germline lookup yields CDR1 MNHEY and CDR2 SVGAGI. There are 14 residues in the CDR3. Deletions cut 7 bases from V and 4 bases from J, with 14 bases between. CDR3 nucleotides: TGTGCCAGCAATGGCGGGGACCGTTACAATGAGCAGTTCTTC. Amino acid sequence: CASNGGDRYNEQFF.

The chain has TRBV6-2 or TRBV6-3 and TRBJ1-1, with D possibly being TRBD1 (6 bases). The CDR3 runs 17 residues. The V gene's germline CDR1 is MNHEY and CDR2 SVGEGT. V was trimmed by 6 bases and J by 2 bases, leaving 22 bases between them. The chain's CDR3 is CASSFTRGAGVNTEAFF. The CDR3 nucleotides are TGTGCCAGCAGCTTTACTCGGGGTGCAGGGGTTAACACTGAAGCTTTCTTT.

The chain has TRBV28 and TRBJ2-2; TRBD1 matches at 7 bases. Germline CDR1 MDHEN, CDR2 SYDVKM. Trimming cost V 6 bases and J 2 bases; bases outside gene matches: 9. The CDR3 covers 16 residues. CDR3 coding DNA: TGTGCCAGCAGCCCCGGACAGGACCCAAACACCGGGGAGCTGTTTTTT. Protein sequence: CASSPGQDPNTGELFF.

This chain joins TRBV2 and TRBJ2-7, with 11 bases fitting TRBD1. The ends lost 10 bases at V and 4 bases at J; junction bases unmatched: 9. This CDR3 has 14 residues. Looked up from germline, CDR1 is SNHLY and CDR2 is FYNNEI. The CDR3 nucleotides are TGTGCCACCAGACCCGGGACAGGGGGGTACGAGCAGTACTTC. Its protein is CATRPGTGGYEQYF.

CDR3 residues: CASSIHTDTQYF. The DNA for the CDR3 is TGTGCCAGCAGCATCCACACAGATACGCAGTATTTT. V gene TRBV11-1 combines with J gene TRBJ2-3; D is unresolved. Germline lookup yields CDR1 SGHAT and CDR2 FQDESV (reference sequence). CDR3 length: 12 amino acids. Trimming took 5 bases from V and 2 from J, leaving 5 bases between them.

The chain links TRBV5-6 to TRBJ2-1; TRBD2 might be the D (5 bases). CDR3 length equals 13 residues. The V and J ends lost 2 bases and 5 bases respectively, with 8 bases between them. The germline gives CDR1 SGHDT, CDR2 YYEEEE. The CDR3, as DNA: TGTGCCAGCAGCTTACTAGTCCACAATGAGCAGTTCTTC. Its protein is CASSLLVHNEQFF.

This chain links TRBV10-3 with TRBJ2-1; 9 bases are shared with TRBD2. Unmatched junction bases numbered 9, after V lost 3 bases and J lost 9 bases. The CDR3 contains 15 residues. Germline CDR1 ENHRY, CDR2 SYGVKD. CDR3 protein: CAISDWREGLVEQFF. For the CDR3, the DNA is TGTGCCATCAGTGATTGGCGGGAGGGCCTTGTTGAGCAGTTCTTC.

The chain uses TRBV28 and TRBJ1-5, with no clear D. Per germline, CDR1 MDHEN and CDR2 SYDVKM. This CDR3 comprises 15 residues. V was trimmed by 9 bases and J by 0 bases, leaving 15 bases between them. This chain's CDR3 is CASISGPISNQPQHF. In nucleotides, the CDR3 is TGTGCCAGTATATCAGGTCCTATTAGCAATCAGCCCCAGCATTTT. The full variable domain, its missing parts supplied by reference TRBV28 and TRBJ1-5, is DVKVTQSSRYLVKRTGEKVFLECVQDMDHENMFWYRQDPGLGLRLIYFSYDVKMKEKGDIPEGYSVSREKKERFSLILESASTNQTSMYLCASISGPISNQPQHFGDGTRLSIL.

This clone was counted once. As DNA, the CDR3 is TGTGCCAGCAGTTCGCAGTCTAGCGGATTCCCCGAGCAGTACTTC. Protein: CASSSQSSGFPEQYF. This chain connects TRBV27 to TRBJ2-7, with 7 positions matching TRBD2. The CDR3 runs to 15 residues. The V and J ends lost 4 bases and 6 bases, in that order; junction bases with no gene match: 12. The germline V gene has CDR1 MNHEY and CDR2 SMNVEV (reference sequence).

The chain uses TRBV27 and TRBJ2-7; TRBD2 agrees at 10 bases. The germline V gene encodes CDR1 MNHEY and CDR2 SMNVEV (reference sequence). J gave up 6 bases and V 3 bases, and 5 bases lay outside the gene matches. The CDR3 runs 14 residues. CDR3 protein: CASSFERGGLEQYF. The DNA of the CDR3 is TGTGCCAGCAGTTTTGAGCGGGGGGGTCTCGAGCAGTACTTC.

The chain is built from TRBV4-2 and TRBJ1-5, with D uncertain. V lost 1 base and J lost 3, with 13 bases in between. CDR3 length equals 16 residues. CDR1 and CDR2 from the germline V gene are LGHNA and YNFKEQ. CDR3 coding DNA: TGTGCCAGCAGCCAAGTGTCGGGTTCGCACAATCAGCCCCAGCATTTT. The encoded protein is CASSQVSGSHNQPQHF.

The chain joins TRBV7-8 to TRBJ1-1, with 7 nucleotides matching TRBD1. The CDR3 is 15 residues long. CDR1 and CDR2 from the germline V gene are SGHVS and FQNEAQ. The V segment lost 5 bases and the J segment 5 bases; nucleotides outside the gene matches: 11. CDR3 in DNA: TGTGCCAGCAGCCTCATAAGGGACAGATTAACTGAAGCTTTCTTT. Its protein product is CASSLIRDRLTEAFF.

The chain recombines TRBV20-1 with TRBJ1-1; D not resolved. This CDR3 spans 11 amino acids. Germline loops: CDR1 DFQATT, CDR2 SNEGSKA (reference sequence). The V and J ends lost 5 bases and 6 bases respectively, with 10 bases between them. CDR3 region: CSAPSFPEAFF. The CDR3 bases are TGCAGTGCTCCGTCGTTCCCTGAAGCTTTCTTT.

CDR3 amino acids: CASSHAAGGVNSPLHF. For the CDR3, the DNA is TGCGCCAGCAGCCATGCAGCCGGAGGTGTTAATTCACCCCTCCACTTT. V gene TRBV5-1 combines with J gene TRBJ1-6; D ambiguous. Germline V gene lookup returns CDR1 SGHRS and CDR2 YFSETQ. The CDR3 totals 16 residues. V lost 4 bases and J lost 6, with 17 bases in between.

The genes are TRBV5-1 and TRBJ1-1, with D unresolved. Germline CDR1 SGHRS, CDR2 YFSETQ. This CDR3 region has 15 residues. Trimming removed 3 bases from V and 0 bases from J, with 12 bases in between. The CDR3 sequence is CASSSWPQMNTEAFF. CDR3 sequence (DNA): TGCGCCAGCAGCTCCTGGCCGCAAATGAACACTGAAGCTTTCTTT.

This chain joins TRBV5-1 and TRBJ2-1, with TRBD2 identical over 9 bases. The CDR3 extends over 15 amino acids. The V gene end was trimmed by 5 bases and the J gene end by 4 bases; junction bases not matched to a gene: 7. Germline V CDR1 and CDR2: SGHRS, YFSETQ. CDR3 residues: CASRSLSGGYNEQFF. The CDR3 nucleotides are TGCGCCAGCAGATCCCTTAGCGGGGGATACAATGAGCAGTTCTTC. Full variable domain (remainder filled in from reference TRBV5-1 and TRBJ2-1): KAGVTQTPRYLIKTRGQQVTLSCSPISGHRSVSWYQQTPGQGLQFLFEYFSETQRNKGNFPGRFSGRQFSNSRSEMNVSTLELGDSALYLCASRSLSGGYNEQFFGPGTRLTVL.

The V gene is TRBV29-1, the J gene TRBJ2-3; TRBD2 matches at 7 bases. CDR1 and CDR2 from the germline V gene are SQVTM and ANQGSEA. The J segment lost 11 bases and the V segment lost 4 bases, leaving 15 bases of the junction unmatched. CDR3 length: 14 residues. The CDR3 protein is CSVVGISGTFKQYF. Here the CDR3 DNA reads TGCAGCGTTGTCGGGATAAGCGGGACGTTTAAGCAGTATTTT.